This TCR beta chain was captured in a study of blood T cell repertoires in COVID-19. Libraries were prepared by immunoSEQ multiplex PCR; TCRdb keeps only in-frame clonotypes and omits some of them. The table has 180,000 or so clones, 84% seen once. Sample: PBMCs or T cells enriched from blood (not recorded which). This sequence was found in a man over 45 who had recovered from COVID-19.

As DNA, the CDR3 is TGTGCCAGCAGTTTATTTGGCCGGGATTTTCCTCCGGGACAGTCCCATAATTCACCCCTCCACTTT. Translated: CASSLFGRDFPPGQSHNSPLHF. The rearrangement links TRBV27 to TRBJ1-6; 7 bases are a match to TRBD1. Germline V gene lookup returns CDR1 MNHEY and CDR2 SMNVEV (reference sequence). This CDR3 spans 22 amino acids. The V segment lost 1 base and the J segment 5 bases; nucleotides outside the gene matches: 23.